The source of this TCR beta chain is a study of T cell responses to AZD1222 COVID-19 vaccine. Sequenced by immunoSEQ multiplex PCR; TCRdb stores in-frame clones only, minus some. The sample carries approximately 80,000 clones, 80% to 90% recorded once. This CDR3 contains 15 residues. CDR1 and CDR2 (germline): LNHNV, YYDKDF (reference sequence). The V segment lost 1 base and the J segment 3 bases; nucleotides outside the gene matches: 3. The receptor was derived from an adult who received the AZD1222 COVID-19 vaccine. This specimen was peripheral blood, taken 28 days after the second AZD1222 dose. The chain links TRBV15 to TRBJ2-1, with 7 bases aligning to TRBD2. The CDR3 bases are TGTGCCACCAGCAGAGTCGCTAGCGGCTACAATGAGCAGTTCTTC. Translated, it gives CATSRVASGYNEQFF. Full variable domain (outside the CDR3, taken from reference TRBV15 and TRBJ2-1): DAMVIQNPRYQVTQFGKPVTLSCSQTLNHNVMYWYQQKSSQAPKLLFHYYDKDFNNEADTPDNFQSRRPNTSFCFLDIRSPGLGDTAMYLCATSRVASGYNEQFFGPGTRLTVL.